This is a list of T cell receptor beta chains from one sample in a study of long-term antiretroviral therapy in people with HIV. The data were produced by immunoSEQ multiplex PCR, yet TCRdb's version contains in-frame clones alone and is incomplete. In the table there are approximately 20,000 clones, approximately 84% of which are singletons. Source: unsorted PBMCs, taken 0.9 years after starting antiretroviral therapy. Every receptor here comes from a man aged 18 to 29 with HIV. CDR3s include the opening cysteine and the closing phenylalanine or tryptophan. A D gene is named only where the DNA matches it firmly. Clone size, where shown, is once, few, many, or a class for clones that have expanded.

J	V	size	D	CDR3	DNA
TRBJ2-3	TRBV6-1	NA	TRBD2	CASSEGTSGGHDTQYF	TGTGCCAGCAGTGAAGGCACTAGCGGGGGGCATGATACGCAGTATTTT
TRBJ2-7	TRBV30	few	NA	CAWAVSSYEQYF	TGTGCCTGGGCAGTGAGCTCCTACGAGCAGTACTTC
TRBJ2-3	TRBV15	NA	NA	CATSRDSSFEGTQYF	TGTGCCACCAGCAGAGATTCTAGCTTTGAGGGTACGCAGTATTTT
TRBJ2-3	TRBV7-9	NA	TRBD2	CASSWTSGVTDTQYF	TGTGCCAGCAGTTGGACTAGCGGAGTCACAGATACGCAGTATTTT
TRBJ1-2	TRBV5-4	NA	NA	CASSLELGAGPYGYTF	TGTGCCAGCAGCTTGGAGTTGGGGGCGGGGCCCTATGGCTACACCTTC
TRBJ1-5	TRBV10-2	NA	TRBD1	CASSLDRVQQPQHF	TGCGCCAGCAGCCTCGACAGGGTTCAACAGCCCCAGCATTTT
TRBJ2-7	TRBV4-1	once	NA	CASSQEWQGGFWQYF	TGCGCCAGCAGCCAAGAATGGCAAGGCGGGTTCTGGCAGTACTTC
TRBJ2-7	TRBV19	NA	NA	CASSPPQSSYEQYF	TGTGCCAGTAGTCCCCCTCAGAGCTCCTACGAGCAGTACTTC
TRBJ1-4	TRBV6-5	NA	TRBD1	CASSRQGANEKLFF	TGTGCCAGCAGTCGACAGGGGGCGAATGAAAAACTGTTTTTT
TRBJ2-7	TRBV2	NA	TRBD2	CASSWTSYEQYF	TGTGCCAGCAGCTGGACTAGCTACGAGCAGTACTTC
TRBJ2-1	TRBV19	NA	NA	CASSSEGTTDKGEFF	TGTGCCAGTAGCTCCGAGGGGACAACCGACAAGGGGGAGTTCTTC
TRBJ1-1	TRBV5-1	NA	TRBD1	CASSWGQGLTEAFF	TGCGCCAGCAGCTGGGGACAGGGGTTGACTGAAGCTTTCTTT
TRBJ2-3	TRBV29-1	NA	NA	CSVGPGRTDTQYF	TGCAGCGTTGGTCCAGGACGCACAGATACGCAGTATTTT
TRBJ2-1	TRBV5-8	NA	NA	CASSFLGNEQFF	TGTGCCAGCAGCTTTCTTGGTAATGAGCAGTTCTTC
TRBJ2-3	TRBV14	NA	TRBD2	CASSQGLAGGRYTDTQYF	TGTGCCAGCAGCCAAGGACTAGCGGGGGGAAGGTACACAGATACGCAGTATTTT
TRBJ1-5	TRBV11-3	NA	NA	CASSFQDVEPQHF	TGTGCCAGCAGCTTCCAGGACGTTGAGCCCCAGCATTTT
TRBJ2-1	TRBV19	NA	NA	CASSIEGAGRLNEQFF	TGTGCCAGTAGTATAGAGGGGGCGGGGAGACTGAATGAGCAGTTCTTC
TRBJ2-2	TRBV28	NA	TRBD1	CASADRVWGTGELFF	TGTGCCAGCGCCGACAGGGTGTGGGGCACCGGGGAGCTGTTTTTT
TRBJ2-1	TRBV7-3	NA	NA	CASSVDPHEGNEQFF	TGTGCCAGCAGCGTCGACCCCCACGAAGGCAATGAGCAGTTCTTC
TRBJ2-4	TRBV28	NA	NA	CASSGTTKNIQYF	TGTGCCAGCAGCGGGACGACCAAAAACATTCAGTACTTC
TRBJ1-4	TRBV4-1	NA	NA	CASSQEPGANEKLFF	TGCGCCAGCAGCCAAGAACCCGGGGCTAATGAAAAACTGTTTTTT
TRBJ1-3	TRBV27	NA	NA	CASSPHGGFGNTIYF	TGTGCCAGCAGTCCTCACGGGGGGTTCGGAAACACCATATATTTT
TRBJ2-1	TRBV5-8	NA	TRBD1	CASSLRTGEGNNEQFF	TGTGCCAGCAGCCTGAGGACAGGGGAGGGCAACAATGAGCAGTTCTTC
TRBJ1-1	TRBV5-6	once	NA	CASSLASGTEAFF	TGTGCCAGCAGCTTGGCGTCTGGAACTGAAGCTTTCTTT
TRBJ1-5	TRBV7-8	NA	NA	CASSLAPQQPQHF	TGTGCCAGCAGCTTAGCGCCCCAACAGCCCCAGCATTTT
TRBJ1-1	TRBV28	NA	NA	CASSAYGVNTEAFF	TGTGCCAGCAGCGCTTATGGGGTGAACACTGAAGCTTTCTTT
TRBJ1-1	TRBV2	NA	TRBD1	CASSSGTGTEAFF	TGTGCCAGCAGCTCCGGGACAGGGACTGAAGCTTTCTTT
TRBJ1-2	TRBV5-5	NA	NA	CASSTEILTGGYTF	TGTGCCAGCAGCACGGAGATCCTGACGGGGGGCTACACCTTC
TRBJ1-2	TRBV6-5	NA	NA	CASSYSGGVTGYTF	TGTGCCAGCAGTTACAGCGGCGGAGTAACTGGCTACACCTTC
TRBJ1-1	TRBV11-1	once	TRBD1	CASSLGRGGTEAFF	TGTGCCAGCAGCTTAGGCAGGGGGGGAACTGAAGCTTTCTTT
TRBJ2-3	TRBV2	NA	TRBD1	CASSEAGTGPTDTQYF	TGTGCCAGCAGTGAAGCGGGGACAGGGCCCACAGATACGCAGTATTTT
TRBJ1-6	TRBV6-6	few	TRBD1	CASSYRQGTGSPLHF	TGTGCCAGCAGTTACAGACAGGGGACGGGTTCACCCCTCCACTTT
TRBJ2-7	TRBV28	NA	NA	CASSFPDYEQYF	TGTGCCAGCAGTTTCCCTGATTACGAGCAGTACTTC
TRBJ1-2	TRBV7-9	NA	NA	CASSFGSLTKGYTF	TGTGCCAGCAGCTTCGGGAGCCTCACAAAGGGCTACACCTTC
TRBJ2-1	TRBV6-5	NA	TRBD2	CASESSGNNEQFF	TGTGCCAGCGAATCTAGCGGTAACAATGAGCAGTTCTTC
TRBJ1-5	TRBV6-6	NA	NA	CASSYGQWPQHF	TGTGCCAGCAGTTACGGGCAATGGCCCCAGCATTTT
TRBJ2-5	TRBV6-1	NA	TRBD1	CASSVNRGETQYF	TGTGCCAGCAGTGTCAACAGGGGTGAGACCCAGTACTTC
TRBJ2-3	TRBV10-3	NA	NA	CAISESRTALSTDTQYF	TGTGCCATCAGTGAGTCACGGACAGCCTTAAGCACAGATACGCAGTATTTT
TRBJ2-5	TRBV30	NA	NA	CAWSVVQETQYF	TGTGCCTGGAGTGTAGTTCAAGAGACCCAGTACTTC
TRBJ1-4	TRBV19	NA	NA	CAVEGPAANEKLFF	TGTGCCGTAGAGGGGCCCGCGGCTAATGAAAAACTGTTTTTT
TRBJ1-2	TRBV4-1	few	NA	CASSQSSGRPNYGYTF	TGCGCCAGCAGCCAAAGTAGCGGTCGCCCTAACTATGGCTACACCTTC
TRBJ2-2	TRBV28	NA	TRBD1	CASSNRGPGELFF	TGTGCCAGCAGTAACAGGGGGCCCGGGGAGCTGTTTTTT
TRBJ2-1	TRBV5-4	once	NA	CASSLEAGTYNEQFF	TGTGCCAGCAGCTTGGAGGCGGGGACCTACAATGAGCAGTTCTTC
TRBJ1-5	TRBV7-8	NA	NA	CASSWERSQPQHF	TGTGCCAGCAGCTGGGAGAGGAGTCAGCCCCAGCATTTT
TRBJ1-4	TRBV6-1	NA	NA	CASSPTGMGGEKLFF	TGTGCCAGCAGCCCCACAGGGATGGGGGGTGAAAAACTGTTTTTT
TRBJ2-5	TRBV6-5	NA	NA	CASSRDFQETQYF	TGTGCCAGCAGTCGGGACTTCCAAGAGACCCAGTACTTC
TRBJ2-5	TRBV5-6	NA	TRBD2	CASSLARGYQETQYF	TGTGCCAGCAGCTTGGCGCGGGGGTACCAAGAGACCCAGTACTTC
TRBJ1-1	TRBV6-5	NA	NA	CASKNQGPVGTEAFF	TGTGCCAGCAAGAATCAGGGGCCGGTAGGGACTGAAGCTTTCTTT